Following are 17 T cell receptor beta chains from one sample sequenced in a study of CD8 T cells in Susac syndrome. Reverse transcription of about 0.5 to 1 ug RNA used random hexamers. In TCRdb, the immunoSEQ multiplex PCR reads were re-called with MiXCR into one record per CDR3 protein. The table lists about 300,000 distinct CDR3 sequences, approximately 90% of them singletons. The specimen was CD4+ T cells from PBMCs. The receptors were sampled from a human donor with multiple sclerosis.

The rearrangement joins TRBV7-2 to TRBJ2-3, with unresolved D. The CDR3 has 16 residues. The germline gives CDR1 SGHTA, CDR2 FQGNSA. V lost 0 bases to trimming and J lost 2 bases, with 12 bases between them. The CDR3 DNA follows: TGTGCCAGCAGCTTAGCGGCAGGAGACATCACAGATACGCAGTATTTT. This gives the protein CASSLAAGDITDTQYF.

This clonotype was seen a single time. This chain uses TRBV12-3 or TRBV12-4 with TRBJ2-1; 8 nucleotides agree with TRBD2. This CDR3 region has 15 residues. The J segment lost 5 bases and the V segment lost 3 bases, leaving 6 bases of the junction unmatched. The CDR3 DNA sequence: TGTGCCAGCAGTTTCCCGGGACTAGGGAACAATGAGCAGTTCTTC. Amino acid sequence: CASSFPGLGNNEQFF.

This clonotype was detected once. The CDR3 sequence is CATGQANSYEQYF. The CDR3 bases are TGTGCCACGGGACAGGCAAACTCCTACGAGCAGTACTTC. The gene calls are TRBV10-3 and TRBJ2-7, with 8 bases matching TRBD1. Trimming removed 10 bases from V and 0 bases from J; junction bases left unmatched: 5. The CDR3 is 13 residues long. The germline V gene encodes CDR1 ENHRY and CDR2 SYGVKD.

The V gene is TRBV5-1, the J gene TRBJ2-3, with 9 bases that match TRBD2. This CDR3 has 15 residues. V lost 4 bases, J lost 4 bases, and 7 bases stayed unmatched. Germline V CDR1 and CDR2: SGHRS, YFSETQ. The CDR3 coding sequence is TGCGCCAGCAGCGTCTTGGCGGGGGGGCCAGATACGCAGTATTTT. Amino acid sequence: CASSVLAGGPDTQYF.

The V call is TRBV5-1, the J call TRBJ2-5; no reliable D call. Trimming removed 0 bases at V and 2 bases at J, with 8 bases between. CDR1 is SGHRS and CDR2 is YFSETQ in the germline V gene. The CDR3 length is 14 residues. CDR3 in DNA: TGCGCCAGCAGCTTGGCGGTCAGACAAGAGACCCAGTACTTC. Amino acids: CASSLAVRQETQYF.

The rearrangement links TRBV20-1 to TRBJ1-2; 7 nucleotides agree with TRBD1. J was trimmed by 5 bases and V by 4 bases; bases with no gene match: 4. The germline V gene has CDR1 DFQATT and CDR2 SNEGSKA (reference sequence). This CDR3 region has 12 residues. CDR3 region: CSATKTGYGYTF. DNA of the CDR3: TGCAGTGCTACGAAGACAGGGTATGGCTACACCTTC.

This chain uses TRBV18 with TRBJ2-2; D is unclear. Trimming removed 5 bases at V and 4 bases at J, with 14 bases between. The germline V gene has CDR1 KGHSH and CDR2 LQKENI. The CDR3 extends over 15 amino acids. The CDR3 DNA reads as TGTGCCAGCTCATCCCGGAAGGGAAGCACCGGGGAGCTGTTTTTT. Protein sequence: CASSSRKGSTGELFF. Combining the CDR3 with reference TRBV18 and TRBJ2-2 gives the whole variable domain NAGVMQNPRHLVRRRGQEARLRCSPMKGHSHVYWYRQLPEEGLKFMVYLQKENIIDESGMPKERFSAEFPKEGPSILRIQQVVRGDSAAYFCASSSRKGSTGELFFGEGSRLTVL.

The chain is built from TRBV6-5 and TRBJ2-1; D gene ambiguous. Germline V gene sequence: CDR1 MNHEY, CDR2 SVGAGI. V was trimmed by 4 bases and J by 10 bases, leaving 14 bases between them. The length of the CDR3 is 13 residues. The CDR3 region is CASSSLVGYEQFF. CDR3 DNA: TGTGCCAGCAGTTCCCTCGTGGGTTACGAGCAGTTCTTC.

The chain has TRBV19 and TRBJ1-5; tentatively, D is TRBD1 (5 bases). Looked up from germline, CDR1 is LNHDA and CDR2 is SQIVND (reference sequence). This CDR3 contains 15 residues. V was cut by 9 bases and J by 0 bases, with 15 bases left in between. The CDR3 bases are TGTGCCAGCCAGAGACAGACTTATAGCAATCAGCCCCAGCATTTT. As protein: CASQRQTYSNQPQHF. The whole variable domain, filled in from reference TRBV19 and TRBJ1-5, reads DGGITQSPKYLFRKEGQNVTLSCEQNLNHDAMYWYRQDPGQGLRLIYYSQIVNDFQKGDIAEGYSVSREKKESFPLTVTSAQKNPTAFYLCASQRQTYSNQPQHFGDGTRLSIL.

The chain links TRBV5-6 to TRBJ2-2; TRBD2 matches at 8 bases. V shed 4 bases and J 5 bases; nucleotides not matched to a gene: 16. The CDR3 consists of 18 residues. Germline assignment: CDR1 SGHDT and CDR2 YYEEEE. The CDR3 DNA is TGTGCCAGCAGCCCCGACCGAGGAGCGGGAGAAGGTACCGGGGAGCTGTTTTTT. Protein sequence: CASSPDRGAGEGTGELFF.

The J gene is TRBJ2-1, the V gene TRBV18; 9 bases line up with TRBD2. V trimming: 0 bases; J trimming: 10 bases; junction bases outside the gene matches: 7. Germline V gene lookup returns CDR1 KGHSH and CDR2 LQKENI. The length of the CDR3 is 15 residues. The CDR3 bases are TGTGCCAGCTCACCACCCGGACTAGCGAGCAGGGAGCAGTTCTTC. Protein product: CASSPPGLASREQFF.

This rearrangement joins TRBV6-1 to TRBJ2-3; 7 positions agree with TRBD1. This CDR3 is 14 amino acids long. The germline V gene encodes CDR1 MNHNS and CDR2 SASEGT. V was pared by 7 bases and J by 2 bases, with 6 bases of the junction left unmatched. CDR3: CASTPGQITDTQYF. As DNA, the CDR3 is TGTGCCAGCACCCCGGGACAGATCACAGATACGCAGTATTTT.

This clonotype was seen once. J is TRBJ2-5 and V is TRBV7-9; D unclear. Per germline, CDR1 SEHNR and CDR2 FQNEAQ (reference sequence). V lost 1 base and J 0 bases, leaving 9 bases between the germline ends. This CDR3 spans 15 amino acids. The CDR3 region is CASSLGATDQETQYF. CDR3 in DNA: TGTGCCAGCAGCTTAGGTGCGACGGACCAAGAGACCCAGTACTTC.

This chain connects TRBV5-5 to TRBJ2-5; D remains ambiguous. The germline CDR1 and CDR2 sequences are SGHKS and YYEKEE (reference sequence). Trimming took 2 bases from V and 5 from J, leaving 16 bases between them. The CDR3 contains 15 residues. This chain's CDR3 is CASSFGQLSRETQYF. CDR3 DNA sequence: TGTGCCAGCAGCTTTGGGCAGCTAAGTCGGGAGACCCAGTACTTC.

V is TRBV6-5 and J is TRBJ1-1; D is unresolved. Germline-derived CDR1 and CDR2 are MNHEY and SVGAGI. Trimming cost V 10 bases and J 0 bases, with 12 bases left between them. The CDR3 consists of 13 residues. CDR3 coding DNA: TGTGCCATTAAGACGGCTTTGAACACTGAAGCTTTCTTT. Residues: CAIKTALNTEAFF.

The V gene is TRBV27, the J gene TRBJ2-4, with 9 bases matching TRBD2. Losses at the gene ends were 5 bases for V and 5 bases for J; bases not matched to a gene: 7. CDR1 is MNHEY and CDR2 is SMNVEV in the germline V gene (reference sequence). The CDR3 is made up of 15 amino acids. The CDR3 spells CASSAGTSWENIQYF. As DNA, the CDR3 is TGTGCCAGCAGTGCCGGGACTAGCTGGGAAAACATTCAGTACTTC.

This clonotype appeared a few times. This rearrangement joins TRBV30 to TRBJ2-5; D not resolved. Trimming removed 5 bases at V and 1 base at J, with 11 bases between. Germline-derived CDR1 and CDR2 are GTSNPN and SVGIG (reference sequence). The CDR3 loop spans 13 amino acids. The CDR3 loop is CAWGHGPQETQYF. The CDR3 DNA sequence: TGTGCCTGGGGTCACGGACCCCAAGAGACCCAGTACTTC.